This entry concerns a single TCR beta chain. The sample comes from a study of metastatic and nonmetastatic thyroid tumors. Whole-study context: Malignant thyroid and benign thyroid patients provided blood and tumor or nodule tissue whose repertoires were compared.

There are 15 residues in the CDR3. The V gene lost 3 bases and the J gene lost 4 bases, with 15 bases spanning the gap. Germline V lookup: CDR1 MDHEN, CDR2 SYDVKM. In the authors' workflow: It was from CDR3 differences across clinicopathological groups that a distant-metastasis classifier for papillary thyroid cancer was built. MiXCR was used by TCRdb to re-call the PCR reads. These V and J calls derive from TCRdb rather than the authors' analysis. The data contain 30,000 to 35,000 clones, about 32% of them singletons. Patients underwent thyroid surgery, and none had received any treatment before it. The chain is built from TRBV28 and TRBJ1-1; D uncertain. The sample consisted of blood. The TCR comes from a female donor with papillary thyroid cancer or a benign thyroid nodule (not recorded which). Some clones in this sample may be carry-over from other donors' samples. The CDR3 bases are TGTGCCAGCAGTTTTTTGGGAGGTCTGTCCACTGAAGCTTTCTTT. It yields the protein CASSFLGGLSTEAFF.